Below, 8 T cell receptor beta chains from the same sample are listed, as sequenced in a study of blood T cells in healthy people across ages. A second PCR of roughly 7 to 11 cycles used a sample-barcoded 5' primer and a J-beta primer mix. TCRdb re-called the 5' RACE reads through MiXCR, storing one row per CDR3 protein. The profile shows 1.5 million to 2 million distinct CDR3 sequences, about two fifths of them singletons. The sequenced material came from blood. The receptors come from a human donor in good health.

Regarding this clonotype: The germline gene is not matched at one end of the junction; a read error may be the cause. The V gene is TRBV7-2, the J gene TRBJ2-7; perhaps D is TRBD1 or TRBD2 (6 bases each). The germline V gene encodes CDR1 SGHTA and CDR2 FQGNSA. This CDR3 has 14 residues. The CDR3: CAGSFGRGAYEQYF. For the CDR3, the DNA is TGTGCCGGCAGCTTCGGAAGGGGGGCCTACGAGCAGTACTTC.

This clonotype was recorded a few times. This chain uses TRBV7-6 with TRBJ2-7; no firm D call. V gave up 0 bases and J gave up 7 bases, with 10 bases separating them. Germline V gene sequence: CDR1 SGHVS, CDR2 FNYEAQ. The CDR3 runs 13 residues. In DNA form, the CDR3 reads TGTGCCAGCAGCTTAGCGGAAGGGTTGGAGCAGTACTTC. Translation: CASSLAEGLEQYF.

The rearrangement joins TRBV7-2 to TRBJ2-5, with D perhaps matching TRBD1 (6 bases). CDR1 is SGHTA and CDR2 is FQGNSA in the germline V gene. Between the trimmed V and J ends, which lost 3 bases and 4 bases, there was a span of 12 bases. The CDR3 covers 14 residues. In nucleotides, the CDR3 is TGTGCCAGCAGCTTCCCGGGACACCGAGAGACCCAGTACTTC. It codes for CASSFPGHRETQYF.

This clonotype has just a few counts. This sequence joins TRBV7-2 and TRBJ2-2; 8 bases align to TRBD1. This CDR3 spans 15 amino acids. Per the germline V gene, CDR1 is SGHTA and CDR2 is FQGNSA. V dropped 5 bases and J dropped 5; count of bases not matched to a gene: 7. The DNA for the CDR3 is TGTGCCAGCAGCCCACTACGGACAGGGACCGGGGAGCTGTTTTTT. Translating gives CASSPLRTGTGELFF.

This rearrangement joins TRBV7-2 to TRBJ1-2; 7 positions match TRBD1. J gave up 8 bases and V 5 bases, and 11 bases lay outside the gene matches. The CDR3 loop spans 14 amino acids. The germline V gene has CDR1 SGHTA and CDR2 FQGNSA. This chain's CDR3 is CASSPSGTVGGYTF. The CDR3 DNA is TGTGCCAGCAGCCCCTCAGGGACAGTTGGGGGCTACACCTTC.

This clonotype was found a few times. CDR3 protein: CASIYLTSGGFLAKNIQYF. CDR3 sequence (DNA): TGTGCCAGCATCTACTTGACTAGCGGGGGGTTTCTAGCCAAAAACATTCAGTACTTC. This chain links TRBV7-2 with TRBJ2-4, with 13 nucleotides matching TRBD2. The CDR3 consists of 19 residues. J was trimmed by 0 bases and V by 7 bases; bases with no gene match: 12. From germline, CDR1 is SGHTA and CDR2 FQGNSA.

As to this clonotype: The junction departs from germline at one end; a sequencing error may be responsible. The rearrangement uses TRBV7-9 and TRBJ2-2; TRBD2 is a possible D gene (6 bases). Germline V CDR1 and CDR2: SEHNR, FQNEAQ (reference sequence). The CDR3 is 14 amino acids. CDR3 amino acids: CVSSQNTGAGELFF. CDR3 bases: TGTGTCAGCAGCCAAAATACGGGAGCCGGGGAGCTGTTTTTT.

This clonotype was counted between two and nine times. This chain's CDR3 is CASSQAQTGSLYEQYF. CDR3 bases: TGTGCCAGCAGCCAAGCCCAGACAGGGTCTCTCTACGAGCAGTACTTC. The chain combines TRBV4-2 with TRBJ2-7; TRBD1 matches at 7 bases. The CDR3 consists of 16 residues. Germline CDR1 is LGHNA and CDR2 is YNFKEQ. J lost 3 bases, V lost 1 base, and 9 bases had no gene match.